This T cell receptor (beta chain) was identified in a study of monozygotic twins with cystic fibrosis. TCRdb's table, derived via immunoSEQ multiplex PCR, lists solely in-frame clones and lacks some. The sample carries 30,000 to 35,000 clones, 90% to 97% recorded once. Germline CDR1 and CDR2: GTSNPN and SVGIG (reference sequence). Trimming at V came to 5 bases and at J to 5 bases, leaving 6 bases not matched to a gene. The CDR3 loop spans 13 amino acids. The sample comprised blood. The sequence came from a girl aged 2-10 years with cystic fibrosis. V and J are TRBV30 and TRBJ1-1, with TRBD1 matching over 9 bases. CDR3 bases: TGTGCCTGGTTAACAGGGGGCTTAACTGAAGCTTTCTTT. Translation: CAWLTGGLTEAFF.